The next 4 T cell receptor beta chains were all read from a single sample in a study of cytomegalovirus exposure and HLA in healthy donors. PCR amplification relied on 60 Vbeta primers (plus 13 Jbeta primers). The data were produced by immunoSEQ multiplex PCR, yet TCRdb's version contains in-frame clones alone and is incomplete. The sample gives 200,000 to 250,000 clones, roughly 73% of which show up once; 0.4% to 0.6% is in the top ten. Specimen: PBMCs. These TCRs come from a boy under 18 in good health and CMV-seronegative.

The V gene is TRBV6-5, the J gene TRBJ1-1; D call uncertain. Trimming pared 6 bases from V and 1 base from J, leaving 9 bases between. Germline CDR1 is MNHEY and CDR2 is SVGAGI. The CDR3 has 13 residues. CDR3 sequence reads: CASRPRENTEAFF. In nucleotides, the CDR3 is TGTGCCAGCAGGCCCCGGGAGAACACTGAAGCTTTCTTT.

The chain uses TRBV6-5 and TRBJ2-3; perhaps TRBD2 as D (5 bases). Germline CDR1 MNHEY, CDR2 SVGAGI. V was pared by 6 bases and J by 4 bases, with 11 bases between. This CDR3 contains 13 residues. CDR3 amino acids: CASSRGRSDTQYF. CDR3 DNA: TGTGCCAGCAGCCGAGGGCGGTCAGATACGCAGTATTTT.

V usage is TRBV10-3 and J usage is TRBJ2-2; maybe TRBD1 (5 bases). Trimming stripped 4 bases from V and 1 base from J, with 10 bases between. The CDR3 length is 15 residues. CDR1 is ENHRY, CDR2 SYGVKD, per germline. The CDR3 protein is CAISADTMNTGELFF. In nucleotides, the CDR3 is TGTGCCATCAGTGCGGACACTATGAACACCGGGGAGCTGTTTTTT.

This clone was picked up one time. J is TRBJ2-2 and V is TRBV10-2; D may be TRBD2 (6 bases). CDR1 and CDR2 from the germline V gene are WSHSY and SAAADI. Trimming took off 8 bases at V and 3 bases at J, with 7 bases between the two ends. CDR3 length: 12 residues. The CDR3 DNA reads TGCGCCAGCTGGGGGGACACCGGGGAGCTGTTTTTT. It encodes CASWGDTGELFF.